The 14 T cell receptor beta chains below come from one sample, sequenced in a study of CD8+CD57+ T cells in acquired aplastic anemia. For CDR3 and TCR beta VDJ profiling, genomic DNA was the template used. MiXCR was run by TCRdb on the reads, yielding one entry per CDR3 protein. The sample carries about 160,000 distinct CDR3 sequences, around 43% recorded once. Individuals selected for sequencing had exhibited CD8+CD57+ cell expansion on flow cytometry. Source material: sorted CD4+, CD8+, or CD8+CD57+ T cells (not recorded which) from PBMCs. The receptors here all came from a human donor with aplastic anemia.

Many counts were recorded for this clonotype. The rearrangement links TRBV20-1 to TRBJ1-6; TRBD1 matches 7 bases. Per the germline V gene, CDR1 is DFQATT and CDR2 is SNEGSKA (reference sequence). J gave up 9 bases and V 5 bases, and 10 bases lay outside the gene matches. There are 14 residues in the CDR3. The CDR3 spells CSAATGVSGSPLHF. CDR3 DNA: TGCAGTGCTGCCACAGGGGTTAGTGGTTCACCCCTCCACTTT.

This chain links TRBV9 with TRBJ1-6; possible D gene TRBD1, 5 bases. Per germline, CDR1 SGDLS and CDR2 YYNGEE. Trimming cost V 3 bases and J 5 bases, with 12 bases left between them. The CDR3 sequence is 15 residues long. CDR3 loop: CASSAGTVNNSPLHF. The DNA of the CDR3 is TGTGCCAGCAGCGCCGGGACGGTAAATAATTCACCCCTCCACTTT.

This rearrangement joins TRBV11-2 to TRBJ2-3; D may correspond to TRBD1 or TRBD2 (5 bases each). The CDR3 sequence is 16 residues long. V gave up 3 bases and J gave up 4 bases, with 17 bases separating them. Germline CDR1 SGHAT, CDR2 FQNNGV. The DNA for the CDR3 is TGTGCCAGCAGCTTGGGACGCCACAGATCGGCAGATACGCAGTATTTT. Translated, it gives CASSLGRHRSADTQYF. Based on the CDR3 plus reference TRBV11-2 and TRBJ2-3, the full variable domain is EAGVAQSPRYKIIEKRQSVAFWCNPISGHATLYWYQQILGQGPKLLIQFQNNGVVDDSQLPKDRFSAERLKGVDSTLKIQPAKLEDSAVYLCASSLGRHRSADTQYFGPGTRLTVL.

In its sample, this clonotype was seen once. The chain is built from TRBV11-3 and TRBJ2-1; tentatively, D is TRBD2 (5 bases). Germline V gene sequence: CDR1 SGHNT, CDR2 YENEEA. Trimming took off 5 bases at V and 6 bases at J, with 11 bases between the two ends. The CDR3 length is 13 residues. This CDR3 is CASSPLSVNEQFF. The DNA of the CDR3 is TGTGCCAGCAGCCCTCTTAGCGTCAATGAGCAGTTCTTC.

At least ten counts were recorded for this clonotype. This chain connects TRBV3-1 to TRBJ2-3, with TRBD2 matching 7 bases. The V and J ends lost 4 bases and 8 bases, in that order; junction bases with no gene match: 12. The CDR3 contains 15 residues. CDR1 and CDR2 (germline): LGHDT, YNNKEL (reference sequence). The CDR3 nucleotides are TGTGCCAGCAGCCCACGGGACTACCGCAGTGGTACGCAGTATTTT. This translates into CASSPRDYRSGTQYF.

In this sample, this clonotype turned up many times. The V and J genes are TRBV14 and TRBJ2-3; 12 bases are shared with TRBD2. CDR1 is SGHDN, CDR2 FVKESK, per germline. The CDR3 is made up of 17 amino acids. V was pared by 4 bases and J by 5 bases, with 10 bases of the junction left unmatched. The CDR3 sequence: CASSPPSGRAVVDTQYF. In nucleotides, the CDR3 is TGTGCCAGCAGCCCCCCTAGCGGGAGGGCCGTAGTAGATACGCAGTATTTT.

This sequence joins TRBV7-2 and TRBJ2-3; 7 bases match TRBD2. The germline V gene has CDR1 SGHTA and CDR2 FQGNSA. V dropped 6 bases and J dropped 11; count of bases not matched to a gene: 14. The CDR3 is made up of 14 amino acids. CDR3 DNA sequence: TGTGCCAGCAGTGGGGGGGGAAGTGACAATGAGCAGTATTTT. Translating it yields CASSGGGSDNEQYF.

This clonotype was found many times. V usage is TRBV11-1 and J usage is TRBJ2-3; 12 bases agree with TRBD2. The CDR3 loop spans 19 amino acids. Germline V gene lookup returns CDR1 SGHAT and CDR2 FQDESV (reference sequence). With V trimmed by 0 bases and J by 8 bases, 15 bases remained unmatched. CDR3 nucleotide sequence: TGTGCCAGCAGCTTAGCCCCCACCCTAGCGGGAGGGGGCAGCGGTACGCAGTATTTT. It yields the protein CASSLAPTLAGGGSGTQYF.

The table lists this clonotype with a count of one. The J gene is TRBJ2-7, the V gene TRBV7-6; TRBD1 agrees at 12 bases. The germline CDR1 and CDR2 sequences are SGHVS and FNYEAQ. This CDR3 region has 16 residues. The CDR3: CAGSSGQGATSYEQYV. The DNA for the CDR3 is TGTGCCGGCAGCTCGGGACAGGGGGCAACGAGCTACGAGCAGTACGTC.

The table lists this clonotype with many counts. The chain has TRBV10-3 and TRBJ1-6; D may be TRBD1 (6 bases). V gave up 6 bases and J gave up 7 bases, with 13 bases separating them. CDR3 length: 14 amino acids. Per germline, CDR1 ENHRY and CDR2 SYGVKD. In nucleotides, the CDR3 is TGTGCCATCAGGACCGGGACACCAAATTCACCCCTCCACTTT. It codes for CAIRTGTPNSPLHF.

This clonotype occurred many times. This chain links TRBV6-1 with TRBJ1-1, with D tentatively TRBD1 (6 bases). CDR3 size: 16 residues. V lost 5 bases and J 3 bases, leaving 19 bases between the germline ends. Germline CDR1 is MNHNS and CDR2 is SASEGT. DNA for the CDR3: TGTGCCAGCAGTCGGCCAGGGGTCGGGGGGGACACTGAAGCTTTCTTT. Translation: CASSRPGVGGDTEAFF.

The chain uses TRBV27 and TRBJ2-5; D possibly corresponds to TRBD2 (6 bases). With 3 bases removed from V and 6 bases from J, the gap between germline ends came to 20 bases. The CDR3 length is 16 residues. Germline CDR1 reads MNHEY; CDR2 reads SMNVEV (reference sequence). DNA of the CDR3: TGTGCCAGCAGTTTGGTGCGCGTCGGGGAGGTCAAGACCCAGTACTTC. It specifies CASSLVRVGEVKTQYF.

This clonotype was observed many times. The gene calls are TRBV4-3 and TRBJ2-5; no definite D call. The CDR3 length is 13 residues. CDR1 and CDR2 from the germline V gene are LGHNA and YSLEER. Trimming removed 3 bases at V and 3 bases at J, with 8 bases between. As DNA, the CDR3 is TGCGCCAGCAGCCACGACGGCGAAGAGACCCAGTACTTC. Its translation: CASSHDGEETQYF.

In its sample, this clonotype was seen once. The junction and the germline gene differ at one end; a read error may be behind it. The CDR3 nucleotides read TGTGCCTGCAGTTCTCGAGGGGTAGCTAATTCACCCCTCCACTTT. It specifies CACSSRGVANSPLHF. This chain connects TRBV7-2 to TRBJ1-6; D may be TRBD1 (5 bases). Germline V gene sequence: CDR1 SGHTA, CDR2 FQGNSA. The length of the CDR3 is 15 residues. Using reference TRBV7-2 and TRBJ1-6 for the parts outside the CDR3, the full variable domain is GAGVSQSPSNKVTEKGKDVELRCDPISGHTALYWYRQSLGQGLEFLIYFQGNSAPDKSGLPSDRFSAERTGGSVSTLTIQRTQQEDSAVYLCACSSRGVANSPLHFGNGTRLTVT.